This TCR beta chain was identified during a study of quantifying T cell responses using KT2 cells (dated by TCRdb to 2016 to 2017). At the level of the whole study: RNA was DNase-treated and reverse transcribed with TCR alpha and beta constant-region primers, mostly using SuperScript III. The efficiency of the T4 ligation step under optimum conditions was estimated to be above 8%. PCR2 was run as a SYBR Green qPCR and stopped at a predetermined fluorescence threshold to avoid over-amplification. What the research found in general, with its limitations: This TCR sequencing study did not compare the pipeline side by side with other TCR sequencing techniques. At very high KT2 spike-in numbers, detection of KT2 sequences reached saturation. Counts of KT2 alpha and beta sequences scaled linearly with input KT2 cell number over several orders of magnitude. KT2 sequences were detected down to the lowest spike-in tested, which was about one KT2 cell per 100,000 PBMC.

To test the sensitivity and accuracy of the pipeline, known numbers of KT2, a T cell clone whose TCR had already been sequenced, were spiked into unfractionated PBMC. KT2 cells were mixed with a fixed number of PBMC to create a range of KT2-to-PBMC ratios. Remarks on this clonotype: Its antigen remains undetermined. No much larger clone exists at a distance of one base, and base qualities are not known.

The germline ends are 31 bases apart after V is trimmed by 4 bases and J by 3 bases. CDR1 and CDR2 were assigned from the germline V gene (reference sequence) as SEHNR and FQNEAQ. Including the terminal cysteine and phenylalanine, the CDR3 comprises 20 residues. Of the read, only the CDR3 DNA is kept; its 60 bases are in frame from base 1. The library was obtained by UMI-ligation and nested PCR. A single-stranded oligonucleotide carrying the Illumina SP2 sequence and a UMI was ligated to the cDNA 3' end using T4 RNA ligase 1. PCR1 ran approximately 4 cycles (98°C 15 s, 69°C 30 s, 72°C 40 s); the beta primer was an equimolar mix of RC1.1 and RC1.2 covering TRBC1 and TRBC2. Starting at PCR2, the TCR alpha and beta chains were handled separately, and sample indices and Illumina adaptors were added. Placed after an 8-base spacer, the UMI was made up of 12 random nucleotides arranged as two hexamers with a spacer between them. Libraries were sequenced on an Illumina MiSeq with v2 2x251 paired-end chemistry, typically roughly twelve samples per run. To increase diversity, roughly 5-7% PhiX DNA was added to each sequencing library. The study's processing was this. The raw reads were converted into FASTQ with bcl2fastq and then demultiplexed by dual indices with Demultiplexor. V and J genes were assigned by Decombinator through tag matching, with a single base-pair mismatch being allowed. Using UMIs, Collapsinator corrected both sequencing errors and the frequency errors that come from PCR heterogeneity. CDR3Translator turned Decombinator identifiers into nucleotide sequence, translated that sequence into amino acids, and pulled out the CDR3 based on C- and N-terminal motifs. A cluster of KT2 sequences that shared one unique molecular identifier was counted as a single distinct KT2 TCR. TCRdb cleaned the public reads at Q25 with fastp, built clones with MiXCR and kept in-frame beta chains. Identical CDR3 protein sequences are pooled into one entry, listed with their most common genes and DNA. In this record, the V and J calls reflect TCRdb's handling and not the investigators' own analysis. For this sample the table gives about 33,000 distinct CDR3 sequences, of which about 9.4% were detected only once. The ten largest clonotypes hold roughly 10% of the sample.

The sample taken for sequencing was PBMCs spiked with cells of the T cell clone KT2. The chain joins TRBV7-9 to TRBJ2-7; the D call could be TRBD1 or TRBD2, with each sharing 5 bases. The sequence derives from a human donor. The nucleotide sequence is given as TGTGCCAGCAGCTGGTCCCGGCCCCGGTTGAAGGGAGAGGGGATCTACGAGCAGTACTTC. It codes for CASSWSRPRLKGEGIYEQYF.